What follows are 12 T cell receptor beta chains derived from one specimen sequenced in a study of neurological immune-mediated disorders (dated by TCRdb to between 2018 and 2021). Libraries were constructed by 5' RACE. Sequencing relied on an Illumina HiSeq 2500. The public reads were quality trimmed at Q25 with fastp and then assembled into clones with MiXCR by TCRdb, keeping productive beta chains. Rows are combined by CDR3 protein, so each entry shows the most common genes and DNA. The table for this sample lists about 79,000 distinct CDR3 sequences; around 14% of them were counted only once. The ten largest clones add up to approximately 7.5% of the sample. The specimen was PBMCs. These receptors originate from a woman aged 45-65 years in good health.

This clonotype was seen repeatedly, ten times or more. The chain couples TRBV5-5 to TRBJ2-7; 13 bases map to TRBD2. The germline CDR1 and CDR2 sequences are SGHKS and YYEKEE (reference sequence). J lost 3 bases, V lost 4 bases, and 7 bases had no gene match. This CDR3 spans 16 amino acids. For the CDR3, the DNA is TGTGCCAGCAGCCCCCGACTAGCGGGGGGAGACTACGAGCAGTACTTC. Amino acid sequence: CASSPRLAGGDYEQYF.

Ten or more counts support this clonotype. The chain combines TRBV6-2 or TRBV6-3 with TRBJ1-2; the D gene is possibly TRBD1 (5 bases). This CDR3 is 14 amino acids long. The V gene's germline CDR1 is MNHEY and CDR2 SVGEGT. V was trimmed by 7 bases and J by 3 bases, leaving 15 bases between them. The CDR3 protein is CASTQSTGDYGYTF. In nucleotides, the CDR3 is TGTGCCAGCACCCAATCGACGGGGGACTATGGCTACACCTTC.

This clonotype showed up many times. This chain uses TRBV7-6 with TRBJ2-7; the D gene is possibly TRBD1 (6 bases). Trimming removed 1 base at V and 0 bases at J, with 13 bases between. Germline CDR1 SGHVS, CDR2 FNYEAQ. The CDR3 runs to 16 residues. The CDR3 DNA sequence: TGTGCCAGCAGCTTAGTTGGGGGCGCAGTCTCCTACGAGCAGTACTTC. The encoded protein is CASSLVGGAVSYEQYF.

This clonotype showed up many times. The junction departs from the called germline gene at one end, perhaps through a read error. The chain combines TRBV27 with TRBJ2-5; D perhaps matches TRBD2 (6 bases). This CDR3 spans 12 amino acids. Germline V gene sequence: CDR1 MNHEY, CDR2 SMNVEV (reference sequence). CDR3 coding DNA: TGTGCCAGCAGCCTTCGGGGAGGTCGGCTTTTCTTC. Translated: CASSLRGGRLFF.

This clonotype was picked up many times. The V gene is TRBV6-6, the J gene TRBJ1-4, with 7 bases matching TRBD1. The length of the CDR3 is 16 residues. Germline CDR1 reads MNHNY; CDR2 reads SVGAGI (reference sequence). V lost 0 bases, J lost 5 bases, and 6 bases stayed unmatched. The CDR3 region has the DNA TGTGCCAGCAGTTACTCGGGGGACAGCATCAATGAAAAACTGTTTTTT. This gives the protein CASSYSGDSINEKLFF.

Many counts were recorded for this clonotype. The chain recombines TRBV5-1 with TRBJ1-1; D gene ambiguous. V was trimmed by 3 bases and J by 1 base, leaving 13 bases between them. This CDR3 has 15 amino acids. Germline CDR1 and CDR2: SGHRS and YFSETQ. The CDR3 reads CASSSDPGKNTEAFF. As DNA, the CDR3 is TGCGCCAGCAGCTCCGATCCTGGAAAGAACACTGAAGCTTTCTTT. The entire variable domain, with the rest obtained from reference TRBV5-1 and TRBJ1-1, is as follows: KAGVTQTPRYLIKTRGQQVTLSCSPISGHRSVSWYQQTPGQGLQFLFEYFSETQRNKGNFPGRFSGRQFSNSRSEMNVSTLELGDSALYLCASSSDPGKNTEAFFGQGTRLTVV.

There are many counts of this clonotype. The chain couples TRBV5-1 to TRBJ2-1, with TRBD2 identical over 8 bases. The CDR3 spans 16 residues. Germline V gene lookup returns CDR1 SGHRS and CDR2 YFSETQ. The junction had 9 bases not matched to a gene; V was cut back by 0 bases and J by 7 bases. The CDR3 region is CASSLAPGRAGNEQFF. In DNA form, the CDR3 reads TGCGCCAGCAGCTTGGCCCCCGGGAGGGCGGGTAATGAGCAGTTCTTC. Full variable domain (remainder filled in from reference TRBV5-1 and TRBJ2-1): KAGVTQTPRYLIKTRGQQVTLSCSPISGHRSVSWYQQTPGQGLQFLFEYFSETQRNKGNFPGRFSGRQFSNSRSEMNVSTLELGDSALYLCASSLAPGRAGNEQFFGPGTRLTVL.

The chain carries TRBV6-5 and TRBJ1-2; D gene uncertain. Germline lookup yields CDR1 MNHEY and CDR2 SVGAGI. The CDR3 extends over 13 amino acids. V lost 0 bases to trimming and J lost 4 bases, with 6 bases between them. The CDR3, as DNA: TGTGCCAGCAGTTACTCGAGCGTCTATGGCTACACCTTC. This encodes CASSYSSVYGYTF.

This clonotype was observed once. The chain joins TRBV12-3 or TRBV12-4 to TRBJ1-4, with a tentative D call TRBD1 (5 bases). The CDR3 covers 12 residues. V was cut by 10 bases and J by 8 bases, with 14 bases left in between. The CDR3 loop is CATGTHGEKLFF. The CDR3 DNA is TGTGCCACCGGGACCCACGGGGAAAAACTGTTTTTT.

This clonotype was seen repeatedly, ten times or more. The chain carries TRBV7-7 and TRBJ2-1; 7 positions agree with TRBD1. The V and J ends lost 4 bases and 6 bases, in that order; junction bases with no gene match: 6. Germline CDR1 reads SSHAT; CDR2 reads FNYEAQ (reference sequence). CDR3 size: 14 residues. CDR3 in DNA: TGTGCCAGCAGCTCCGGACAGGTCCCCAATGAGCAGTTCTTC. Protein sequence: CASSSGQVPNEQFF.

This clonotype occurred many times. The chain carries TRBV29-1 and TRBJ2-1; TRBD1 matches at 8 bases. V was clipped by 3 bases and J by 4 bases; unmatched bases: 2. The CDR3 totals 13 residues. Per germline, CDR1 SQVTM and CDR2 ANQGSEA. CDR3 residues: CSVDWTGYNEQFF. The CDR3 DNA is TGCAGCGTTGACTGGACAGGGTACAATGAGCAGTTCTTC.

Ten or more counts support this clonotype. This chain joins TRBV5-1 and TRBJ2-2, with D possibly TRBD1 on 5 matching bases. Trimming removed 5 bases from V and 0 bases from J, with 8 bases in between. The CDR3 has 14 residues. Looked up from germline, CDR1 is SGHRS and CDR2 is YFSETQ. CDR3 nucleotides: TGCGCCAGCAGACAGGTCACGAACACCGGGGAGCTGTTTTTT. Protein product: CASRQVTNTGELFF. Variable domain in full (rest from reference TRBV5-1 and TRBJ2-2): KAGVTQTPRYLIKTRGQQVTLSCSPISGHRSVSWYQQTPGQGLQFLFEYFSETQRNKGNFPGRFSGRQFSNSRSEMNVSTLELGDSALYLCASRQVTNTGELFFGEGSRLTVL.